This T cell receptor (beta chain) was found in a study of blood T cells in healthy people across ages. Trimming took off 0 bases at V and 6 bases at J, with 15 bases between the two ends. Germline V gives CDR1 LGHNA, CDR2 YSLEER. The CDR3 consists of 16 residues. The amount of total RNA extracted per sample was at least 6 micrograms. Using a J-beta primer mix together with a sample-barcoded 5' primer, a second PCR was run for roughly 6 to 11 cycles. MiXCR, applied by TCRdb to the 5' RACE reads, yields one record per CDR3 protein. The sample gives roughly 1.9 million distinct CDR3 sequences, about 39% of which show up once; under 25% is in the top ten.

The chain combines TRBV4-3 with TRBJ2-1; weak D call: TRBD2 (6 bases). This sequence originates from a human donor in good health. The sequenced material came from blood. The CDR3, as DNA: TGCGCCAGCAGCCAAGATCGGGGGTCCAGTGCCAATGAGCAGTTCTTC. It specifies CASSQDRGSSANEQFF.